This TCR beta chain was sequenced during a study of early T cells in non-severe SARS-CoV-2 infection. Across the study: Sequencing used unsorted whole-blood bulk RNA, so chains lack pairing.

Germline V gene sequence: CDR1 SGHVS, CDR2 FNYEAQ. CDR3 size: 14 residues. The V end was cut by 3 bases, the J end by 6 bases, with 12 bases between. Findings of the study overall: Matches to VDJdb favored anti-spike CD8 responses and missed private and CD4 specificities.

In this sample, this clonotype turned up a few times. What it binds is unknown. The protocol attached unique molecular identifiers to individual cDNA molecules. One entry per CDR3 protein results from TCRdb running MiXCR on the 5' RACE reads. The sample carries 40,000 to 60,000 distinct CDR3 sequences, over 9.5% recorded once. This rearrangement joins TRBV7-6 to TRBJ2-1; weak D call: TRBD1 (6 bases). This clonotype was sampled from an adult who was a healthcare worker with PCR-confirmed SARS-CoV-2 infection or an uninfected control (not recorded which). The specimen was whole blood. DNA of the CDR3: TGTGCCAGCAGCTTCGGACAGCTAGGCAATGAGCAGTTCTTC. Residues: CASSFGQLGNEQFF.